Sequencing of this T cell receptor (beta chain) was carried out in a study of vaccination effects on CD4 cells after COVID-19. Worth noting for this clone: Its matching antigen is unknown.

Points from the study as a whole: Healthy vaccine recipients' vaccine-induced clones were almost all SARS-CoV-2 mono-reactive.

Investigators separated out CD4+ T cells once 10 days of culture had passed. Here immunoSEQ multiplex PCR was the method, and the copy in TCRdb shows in-frame clones only, minus some. This repertoire shows 70,000 to 85,000 clones, approximately 77% found once; its top ten account for around 2%. The source was CD4+ T cells from PBMCs cultured without peptide, collected before COVID-19 vaccination. The clonotype originates from a human donor who received a COVID-19 vaccine.

The CDR3 DNA follows: TGCAGCGTTGACCGAGTCCGAAGTCTCTCCTACGAGCAGTACGTC. This encodes CSVDRVRSLSYEQYV. The chain employs TRBV29-1 and TRBJ2-7; D is undetermined. This CDR3 spans 15 amino acids. The germline V gene has CDR1 SQVTM and CDR2 ANQGSEA. The V gene lost 3 bases and the J gene lost 0 bases, with 15 bases spanning the gap.